This T cell receptor beta chain is from a study of blood T cells in healthy people across ages (dated by TCRdb to the mid-2010s). For the study in its entirety: In model experiments, template switching captured about one uniquely barcoded TCR beta cDNA molecule for every two T cells. Four age groups were formed from the donors: young (average roughly 15 years), middle-aged (approximately 39), aged (roughly 56) and long-lived (more than 75). Two additional independent replicas of 1 million unique cDNA reads from the same blood draw were analyzed for two donors (one aged 18 to 29 and one aged 80 or older). Age-related changes in TCR beta repertoire diversity were measured in the study by deep sequencing normalized with unique cDNA molecular identifiers. To avoid experimental bias, donors of different ages were spread randomly across the sequencing lanes.

What the study reported, not specific to this receptor: As age increased, observed TCR beta diversity per million T cells dropped in a roughly linear way, and a significant reduction was already evident by age 40. Estimates of total diversity based on one million sequenced T cells were regarded as lower bounds and as underestimates. The long-lived group showed more naive CD4+ T cells, fewer expanded clones and increased TCR diversity than the aged group, suggesting age selection. Because profiling used bulk unsorted PBMCs, naive and antigen-experienced compartments could not be compared conclusively. A strong correlation was found between observed TCR beta diversity and the percentage of naive T cells measured by flow cytometry. Donor CMV infection status was unknown, potentially confounding age-related changes in expanded clonotypes.

This clonotype was detected only a few times. Which antigen it targets is not known. No base quality information exists; no much larger clone differs at one position. Library creation used 5' RACE. A second PCR of roughly 6 to 12 cycles was run with a J-beta primer mix and a sample-barcoded 5' primer. A unique molecular identifier was introduced onto each TCR beta cDNA molecule by a template-switch 5' adaptor carrying 12 random nucleotides. Each sample yielded at least 2.5 million CDR3-containing paired-end reads. First-strand cDNA was synthesized from all RNA with the Mint cDNA synthesis kit, primed by a TRBC-specific oligonucleotide. All cDNA was treated with uracil-DNA glycosylase and then went through a first 18-cycle PCR with the universal primers M1SS and BC2_uni_R. On the study's bioinformatics: Each sample was normalized by randomly selecting 1 million high-quality reads, each carrying a distinct molecular identifier. Reads with shared molecular identifiers were discarded instead of being binned into consensus sequences. MiTCR, run with a Q25 quality threshold and the strictest error-elimination algorithm, handled CDR3 identification, clonotype clustering and error correction. Lower-bound total TCR beta diversity was estimated with a nonparametric unseen species model using Euler transformation. TCRdb handled the public reads itself, with Q25 trimming in fastp and clone calling in MiXCR, and kept productive beta chains. CDR3 protein sequences are deduplicated, and each keeps its most common genes and DNA. The V and J calls and clone size are TCRdb's, not the authors'. This sample is represented by 1,800,000 or so distinct CDR3 sequences; roughly 43% of them were singletons. The top ten clonotypes cover about 21% of the sample.

There are 9 amino acids in the CDR3, from cysteine to phenylalanine inclusive. The kept DNA is CDR3 alone, 27 bases in frame from the first base. V and J lose 3 bases and 13 bases, and a span of 6 bases separates them. The 35 to 40 donors, aged about 6 to 100 years, were systemically healthy Caucasian individuals from Russia. Ten milliliters of peripheral blood were drawn from each donor into EDTA-treated Vacutainer tubes. Ficoll-Paque density-gradient centrifugation was used to isolate PBMCs, with at least 6 million obtained per sample. Trizol reagent was used to extract total RNA from the PBMCs, yielding at least 5.5 micrograms per sample. The percentages of naive CD45RAhigh/CD27high T cells were determined by flow cytometry on a PBMC aliquot from every donor.

This receptor chain uses TRBV12-3 or TRBV12-4 and TRBJ1-2; the D segment cannot be called with confidence. The TCR was taken from a human donor in good health. What was sequenced was blood. The nucleotide sequence reads TGTGCCAGCAGTTTGTTCGTCACCTTC. It is translated as CASSLFVTF.